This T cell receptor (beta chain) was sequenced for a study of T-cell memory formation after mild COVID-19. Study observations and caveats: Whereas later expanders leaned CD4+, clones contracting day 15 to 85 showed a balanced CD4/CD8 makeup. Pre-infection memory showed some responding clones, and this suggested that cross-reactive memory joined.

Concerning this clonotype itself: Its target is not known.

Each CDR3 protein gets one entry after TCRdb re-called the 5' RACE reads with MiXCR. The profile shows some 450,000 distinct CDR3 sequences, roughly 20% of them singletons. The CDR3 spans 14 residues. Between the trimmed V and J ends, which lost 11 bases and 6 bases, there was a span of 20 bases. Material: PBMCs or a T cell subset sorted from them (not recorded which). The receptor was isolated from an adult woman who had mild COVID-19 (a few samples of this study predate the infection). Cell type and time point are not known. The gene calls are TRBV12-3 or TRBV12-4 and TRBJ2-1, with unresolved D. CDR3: CAPNPRHPSNEQFF. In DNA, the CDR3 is TGTGCCCCCAACCCAAGGCATCCCTCCAATGAGCAGTTCTTC.